Listed below are T cell receptor beta chains from one sample, sequenced in a study of control samples from healthy donors and cancer patients. This table comes from immunoSEQ multiplex PCR, and its TCRdb copy is limited to in-frame clones, with some not included. The repertoire includes about 180,000 clones, more than 80% of them detected once, and just over 1.4% sits in the top ten. Sequencing was performed on blood. These receptors were collected from a man aged 30 to 45 in good health. CDR3s include the opening cysteine and the closing phenylalanine or tryptophan. A D gene is named only where the DNA matches it firmly. Clone size is given for some rows only: seen once, a few or many times, or a class if the clone is expanded.

>TRBJ1-5|-|TRBV5-4|16|-
CASSLDGQRSNQPQHF
TGTGCCAGCAGCTTGGACGGACAGCGAAGCAATCAGCCCCAGCATTTT
>TRBJ1-2|-|TRBV18|15|-
CASSPQENRVFRYTF
TGTGCCAGCTCACCACAGGAGAACCGAGTGTTTCGCTACACCTTC
>TRBJ2-5|-|TRBV10-1|13|-
CASSETGQETQYF
TGCGCCAGCAGTGAAACAGGTCAAGAGACCCAGTACTTC
>TRBJ2-1|TRBD1|TRBV5-1|16|once
CASSLAGQGGYNEQFF
TGCGCCAGCAGCTTGGCGGGACAGGGGGGTTACAATGAGCAGTTCTTC
>TRBJ2-7|TRBD1|TRBV28|17|once
CASSLLGTGGASYEQYF
TGTGCCAGCAGTTTACTAGGGACAGGGGGCGCAAGCTACGAGCAGTACTTC
>TRBJ2-1|-|TRBV19|13|-
CASSIPNYNEQFF
TGTGCCAGTAGTATCCCTAACTACAATGAGCAGTTCTTC
>TRBJ1-6|-|TRBV5-4|14|few
CAIRDGTYNSPLHF
TGTGCCATCCGGGACGGGACGTATAATTCACCCCTCCACTTT
>TRBJ2-5|TRBD1|TRBV18|13|-
CASSPGQGETQYF
TGTGCCAGCTCACCAGGACAGGGGGAGACCCAGTACTTC
>TRBJ2-7|TRBD1|TRBV5-5|18|-
CASKPGTGEYRGSYEQYF
TGTGCCAGCAAACCCGGGACAGGGGAATATCGAGGCTCCTACGAGCAGTACTTC
>TRBJ2-7|-|TRBV2|13|-
CASSPDTSYEQYF
TGTGCCAGCAGCCCAGACACCTCCTACGAGCAGTACTTC
>TRBJ2-7|-|TRBV30|11|-
CAWGRTYEQYF
TGTGCCTGGGGAAGGACCTACGAGCAGTACTTC
>TRBJ1-2|-|TRBV5-1|14|-
CASSSTGDNYGYTF
TGCGCCAGCAGCTCTACGGGGGATAACTATGGCTACACCTTC
>TRBJ1-2|-|TRBV19|13|-
CARPEDNFYGYTF
TGTGCCAGGCCGGAGGACAACTTCTATGGCTACACCTTC
>TRBJ2-1|-|TRBV19|16|-
CASSWARTYSYNEQFF
TGTGCCAGTAGTTGGGCACGAACTTACTCCTACAATGAGCAGTTCTTC
>TRBJ2-7|-|TRBV3-1/TRBV3-2|11|-
CASSHTGEQYF
TGTGCCAGCAGCCATACCGGCGAGCAGTACTTC
>TRBJ2-5|TRBD2|TRBV7-9|15|-
CASSLDTSGGGTQYF
TGTGCCAGCAGCTTAGATACTAGCGGGGGCGGGACCCAGTACTTC
>TRBJ1-2|-|TRBV7-2|13|-
CASSHDSLYGYTF
TGTGCCAGCAGTCACGACAGCCTCTATGGCTACACCTTC
>TRBJ2-3|TRBD1|TRBV11-2|13|-
CASSLGQGATQYF
TGTGCCAGCAGCTTGGGGCAGGGGGCTACGCAGTATTTT
>TRBJ2-2|-|TRBV2|17|-
CASSLRSGPSRPGELFF
TGTGCCAGCAGCCTTAGGTCGGGGCCTTCAAGACCCGGGGAGCTGTTTTTT
>TRBJ1-1|TRBD1|TRBV9|15|-
CASRWTGTQNTEAFF
TGTGCCAGCAGATGGACAGGGACCCAGAACACTGAAGCTTTCTTT
>TRBJ1-5|-|TRBV10-2|16|-
CASSETGIGGNQPQHF
TGCGCCAGCAGTGAAACTGGGATTGGCGGCAATCAGCCCCAGCATTTT
>TRBJ1-4|TRBD1|TRBV14|14|-
CASSQKTGREKLFF
TGTGCCAGCAGCCAGAAGACAGGGCGGGAAAAACTGTTTTTT
>TRBJ2-7|-|TRBV7-7|15|-
CASNLKQGYSYEQYF
TGTGCCAGCAACCTAAAACAAGGGTACTCCTACGAGCAGTACTTC
>TRBJ2-1|TRBD2|TRBV3-1/TRBV3-2|16|once
CASSQDGYAGVYEQFF
TGTGCCAGCAGCCAGGATGGGTACGCGGGGGTCTATGAGCAGTTCTTC
>TRBJ2-1|-|TRBV10-3|13|once
CAISGTAADEQFF
TGTGCCATCAGTGGGACAGCGGCCGATGAGCAGTTCTTC
>TRBJ2-3|-|TRBV4-3|12|-
CASSQDGDTQYF
TGCGCCAGCAGCCAGGATGGGGATACGCAGTATTTT
>TRBJ2-1|TRBD2|TRBV27|19|-
CASSLSVIGSAGGYNEQFF
TGTGCCAGCAGTTTATCAGTGATCGGGTCGGCGGGGGGATACAATGAGCAGTTCTTC
>TRBJ1-2|TRBD1|TRBV11-2|14|-
CASSTTRQGLGYTF
TGTGCCAGCAGCACTACACGACAGGGGCTTGGCTACACCTTC
>TRBJ2-3|-|TRBV6-5|15|once
CASSPQGPHTDTQYF
TGTGCCAGCAGTCCTCAGGGGCCTCACACAGATACGCAGTATTTT
>TRBJ2-5|-|TRBV7-7|14|-
CASSSKVGQETQYF
TGTGCCAGCAGCTCTAAAGTGGGGCAAGAGACCCAGTACTTC
>TRBJ2-1|TRBD1|TRBV7-9|19|-
CASARSTGGAGTGYNEQFF
TGTGCCAGCGCAAGATCTACAGGGGGCGCGGGGACCGGCTACAATGAGCAGTTCTTC
>TRBJ1-5|-|TRBV7-2|14|-
CASSLEGLDQPQHF
TGTGCCAGCAGCTTAGAGGGGCTAGACCAGCCCCAGCATTTT